The 11 T cell receptor beta chains in this list originate from one sample, sequenced in a study of regulatory T cells in long-lasting Graves disease. HTBI primers from iRepertoire and Arm-PCR of CDR3 regions yielded the TCR beta libraries. TCRdb processed the multiplex PCR reads anew with MiXCR; each CDR3 protein has one entry. In the table there are 550,000 to 700,000 distinct CDR3 sequences, about 16% of which are singletons. Time point described: newly diagnosed GD, antithyroid drugs for less than 3 months. Isolated PBMC RNA provided the starting material for the TCR library. This sample was shared with a second study, whose subject was T cells in Graves' hyperthyroidism and ophthalmopathy.

The material was peripheral blood mononuclear cells (PBMCs), obtained at new diagnosis, from a patient treated with antithyroid drugs. These receptors originate from a man aged 18 to 29 with Graves disease.

This clonotype has a count of ten or more. The V gene is TRBV27, the J gene TRBJ2-7; 8 nucleotides align to TRBD2. This CDR3 has 15 amino acids. The germline V gene has CDR1 MNHEY and CDR2 SMNVEV (reference sequence). J was trimmed by 2 bases and V by 6 bases; bases with no gene match: 9. CDR3: CASSTSGGRAYEQYF. CDR3 bases: TGTGCCAGCAGCACCAGCGGGGGTCGGGCCTACGAGCAGTACTTC.

The rearrangement links TRBV14 to TRBJ2-3; D remains unclear. Germline CDR1 is SGHDN and CDR2 is FVKESK. The V and J ends lost 0 bases and 0 bases respectively, with 7 bases between them. The CDR3 contains 15 residues. This chain's CDR3 is CASSQESSSTDTQYF. CDR3 bases: TGTGCCAGCAGCCAAGAGTCCTCTAGCACAGATACGCAGTATTTT.

The V gene is TRBV20-1, the J gene TRBJ2-7; 9 positions agree with TRBD1. J lost 3 bases, V lost 5 bases, and 8 bases had no gene match. There are 14 residues in the CDR3. The germline V gene has CDR1 DFQATT and CDR2 SNEGSKA (reference sequence). The CDR3 DNA reads as TGCAGTGCTCCTCGGTCGACAGGGGGCTACGAGCAGTACTTC. Translating it yields CSAPRSTGGYEQYF.

V gene TRBV3-1 combines with J gene TRBJ2-1; 8 positions agree with TRBD2. The CDR3 runs 16 residues. Losses at the gene ends were 0 bases for V and 9 bases for J; bases not matched to a gene: 10. Germline CDR1 reads LGHDT; CDR2 reads YNNKEL (reference sequence). The CDR3 sequence: CASSQEPGLGRSEQFF. The CDR3, as DNA: TGTGCCAGCAGCCAAGAACCGGGACTAGGTCGCTCTGAGCAGTTCTTC.

The chain recombines TRBV6-1 with TRBJ2-7; D is perhaps TRBD1 or TRBD2 (5 bases each). V dropped 6 bases and J dropped 2 bases, with 20 bases sitting between them. Germline loops: CDR1 MNHNS, CDR2 SASEGT. The CDR3 sequence is 16 residues long. CDR3 sequence: CASRAVKARDTYEQYF. Written as DNA, the CDR3 is TGTGCCAGCAGAGCGGTTAAGGCCAGGGATACCTACGAGCAGTACTTC.

This chain connects TRBV30 to TRBJ1-2, with TRBD1 as a possible D gene (6 bases). The V gene lost 3 bases and the J gene lost 7 bases, with 15 bases spanning the gap. The CDR3 is made up of 13 amino acids. The V gene's germline CDR1 is GTSNPN and CDR2 SVGIG (reference sequence). The chain's CDR3 is CAWSPGQIGGYTF. For the CDR3, the DNA is TGTGCCTGGAGCCCGGGACAAATCGGTGGCTACACCTTC.

V usage is TRBV5-1 and J usage is TRBJ2-5, with a tentative D call TRBD2 (5 bases). This CDR3 region has 13 residues. Germline values: CDR1 SGHRS, CDR2 YFSETQ. The V and J ends lost 7 bases and 4 bases respectively, with 14 bases between them. CDR3 loop: CASSGGARETQYF. The CDR3 DNA is TGCGCCAGCTCCGGAGGTGCCCGAGAGACCCAGTACTTC.

In its sample, this clonotype was seen many times. The chain is built from TRBV6-5 and TRBJ2-7; maybe TRBD1 (6 bases). The germline V and J ends were trimmed by 0 bases and 2 bases, with 11 bases remaining between them. In germline, CDR1 is MNHEY, CDR2 SVGAGI. This CDR3 has 15 residues. The DNA for the CDR3 is TGTGCCAGCAGTTACTCGCTGGACAGCGCCTACGAGCAGTACTTC. Its translation: CASSYSLDSAYEQYF.

In this sample, this clonotype turned up many times. The rearrangement uses TRBV6-2 or TRBV6-3 and TRBJ2-7; the D gene is possibly TRBD2 (5 bases). The germline CDR1 and CDR2 sequences are MNHEY and SVGEGT. There are 11 residues in the CDR3. V lost 4 bases and J lost 6, with 7 bases in between. Here the CDR3 DNA reads TGTGCCAGCAGTTCCGAGGGCGAGCAGTACTTC. Its translation: CASSSEGEQYF.

This clonotype was seen a handful of times. V is TRBV29-1 and J is TRBJ1-1; a possible D gene is TRBD1 (5 bases). The CDR3 is made up of 17 amino acids. V shed 2 bases and J shed 0 bases, with 19 bases lying between them. Germline CDR1 is SQVTM and CDR2 is ANQGSEA. The CDR3 DNA is TGCAGCGTTGAACATTCCTTGGACACATTTTTGAACACTGAAGCTTTCTTT. Protein product: CSVEHSLDTFLNTEAFF.

J is TRBJ2-7 and V is TRBV4-1, with 7 bases matching TRBD1. Trimming took 0 bases from V and 4 from J; bases not matched to a gene: 6. Per germline, CDR1 MGHRA and CDR2 YSYEKL. This CDR3 is 15 amino acids long. CDR3 bases: TGCGCCAGCAGCCAAGATCGGGCCAGGGGGTACGAGCAGTACTTC. It translates to CASSQDRARGYEQYF.